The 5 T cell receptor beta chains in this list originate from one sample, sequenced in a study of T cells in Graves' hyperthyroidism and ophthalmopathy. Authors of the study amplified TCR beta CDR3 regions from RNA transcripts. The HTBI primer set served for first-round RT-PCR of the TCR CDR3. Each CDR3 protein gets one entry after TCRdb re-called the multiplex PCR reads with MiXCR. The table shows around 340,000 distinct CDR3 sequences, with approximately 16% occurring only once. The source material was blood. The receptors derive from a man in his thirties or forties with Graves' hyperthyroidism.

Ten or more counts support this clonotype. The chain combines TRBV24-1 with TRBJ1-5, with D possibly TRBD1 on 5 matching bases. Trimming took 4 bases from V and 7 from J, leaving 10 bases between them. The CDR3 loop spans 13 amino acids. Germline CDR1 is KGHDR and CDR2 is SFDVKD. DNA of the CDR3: TGTGCCACCAGTGAACCCTGGGGGCAGCCCCAGCATTTT. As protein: CATSEPWGQPQHF.

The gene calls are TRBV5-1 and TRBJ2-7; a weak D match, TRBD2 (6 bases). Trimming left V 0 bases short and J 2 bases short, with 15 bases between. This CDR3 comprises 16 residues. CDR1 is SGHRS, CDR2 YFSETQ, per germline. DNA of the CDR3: TGCGCCAGCAGCTTGGGGGCAGGGACTGGAACCTACGAGCAGTACTTC. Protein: CASSLGAGTGTYEQYF.

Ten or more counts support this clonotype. CDR3 sequence reads: CASSLVGRRLAEEQFF. CDR3 nucleotide sequence: TGTGCCAGCAGCTTAGTAGGAAGAAGACTAGCGGAAGAGCAGTTCTTC. The J gene is TRBJ2-1, the V gene TRBV11-3, with 9 bases identical to TRBD2. The germline V gene has CDR1 SGHNT and CDR2 YENEEA. This CDR3 region has 16 residues. V shed 1 base, J shed 10 bases, and the junction held 11 bases outside the gene matches.

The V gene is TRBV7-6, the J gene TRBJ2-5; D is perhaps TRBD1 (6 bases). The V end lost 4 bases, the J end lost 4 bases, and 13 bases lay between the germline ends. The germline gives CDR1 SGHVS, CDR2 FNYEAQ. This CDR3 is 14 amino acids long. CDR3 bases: TGTGCCAGCAGCTCCTCCCTAGGGGGAGAGACCCAGTACTTC. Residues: CASSSSLGGETQYF.

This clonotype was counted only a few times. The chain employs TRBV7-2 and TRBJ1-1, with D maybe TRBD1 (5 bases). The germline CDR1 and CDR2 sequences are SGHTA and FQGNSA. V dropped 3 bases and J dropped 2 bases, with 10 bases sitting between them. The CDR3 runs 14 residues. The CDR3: CASSLPGRNTEAFF. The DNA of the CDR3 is TGTGCCAGCAGCTTGCCAGGGAGAAACACTGAAGCTTTCTTT.